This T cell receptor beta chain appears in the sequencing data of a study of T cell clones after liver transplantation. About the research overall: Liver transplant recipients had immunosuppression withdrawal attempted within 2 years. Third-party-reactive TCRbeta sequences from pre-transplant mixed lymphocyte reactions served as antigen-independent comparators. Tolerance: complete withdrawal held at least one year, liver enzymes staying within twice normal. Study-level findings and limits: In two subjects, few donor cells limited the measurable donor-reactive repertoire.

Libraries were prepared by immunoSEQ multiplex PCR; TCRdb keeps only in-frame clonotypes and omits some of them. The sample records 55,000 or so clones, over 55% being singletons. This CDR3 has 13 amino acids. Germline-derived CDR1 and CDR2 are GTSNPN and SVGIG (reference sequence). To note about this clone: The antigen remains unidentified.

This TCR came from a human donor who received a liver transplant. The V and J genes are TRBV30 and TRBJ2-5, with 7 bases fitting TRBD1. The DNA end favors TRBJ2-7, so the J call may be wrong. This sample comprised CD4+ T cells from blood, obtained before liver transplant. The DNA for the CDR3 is TGTGCCTGGAGTGGAACAGGGGTACGCGAGCAGTACTTC. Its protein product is CAWSGTGVREQYF.